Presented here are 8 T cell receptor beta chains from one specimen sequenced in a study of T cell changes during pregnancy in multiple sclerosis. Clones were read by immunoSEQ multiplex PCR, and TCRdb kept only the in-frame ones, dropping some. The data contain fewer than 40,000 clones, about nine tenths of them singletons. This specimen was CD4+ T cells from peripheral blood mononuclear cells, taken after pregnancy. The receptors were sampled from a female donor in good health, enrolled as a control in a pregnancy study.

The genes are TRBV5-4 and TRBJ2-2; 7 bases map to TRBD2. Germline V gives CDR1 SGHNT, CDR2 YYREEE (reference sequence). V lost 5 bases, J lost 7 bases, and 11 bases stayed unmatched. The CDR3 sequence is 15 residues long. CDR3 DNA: TGTGCCAGCAGGGCTAGCTGGCGGGAGAACGGGGAGCTGTTTTTT. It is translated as CASRASWRENGELFF.

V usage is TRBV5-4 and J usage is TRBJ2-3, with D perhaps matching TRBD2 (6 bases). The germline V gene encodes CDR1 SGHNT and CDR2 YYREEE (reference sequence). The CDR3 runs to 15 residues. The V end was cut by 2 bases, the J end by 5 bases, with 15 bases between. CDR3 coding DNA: TGTGCCAGCAGCTTCGGCGGGAACTCCGGAGATACGCAGTATTTT. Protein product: CASSFGGNSGDTQYF.

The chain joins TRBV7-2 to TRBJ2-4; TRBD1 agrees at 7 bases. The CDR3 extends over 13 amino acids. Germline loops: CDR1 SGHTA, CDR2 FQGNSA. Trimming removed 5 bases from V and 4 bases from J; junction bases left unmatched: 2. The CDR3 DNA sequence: TGTGCCAGCAGCCGGGACAGAAAAAACATTCAGTACTTC. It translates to CASSRDRKNIQYF.

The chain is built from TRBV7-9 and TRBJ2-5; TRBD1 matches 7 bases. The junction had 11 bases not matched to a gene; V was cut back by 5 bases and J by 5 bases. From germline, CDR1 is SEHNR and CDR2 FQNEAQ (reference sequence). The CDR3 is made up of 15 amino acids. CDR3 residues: CASSTQTGLGETQYF. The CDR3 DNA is TGTGCCAGCAGCACACAGACAGGGTTGGGGGAGACCCAGTACTTC.

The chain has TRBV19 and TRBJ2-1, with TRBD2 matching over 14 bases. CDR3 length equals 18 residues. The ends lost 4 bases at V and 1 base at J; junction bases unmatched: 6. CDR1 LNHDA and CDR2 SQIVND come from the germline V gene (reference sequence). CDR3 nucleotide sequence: TGTGCCAGTAGTACGACTAGCGGGAGGGTAGGGTCCTACAATGAGCAGTTCTTC. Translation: CASSTTSGRVGSYNEQFF.

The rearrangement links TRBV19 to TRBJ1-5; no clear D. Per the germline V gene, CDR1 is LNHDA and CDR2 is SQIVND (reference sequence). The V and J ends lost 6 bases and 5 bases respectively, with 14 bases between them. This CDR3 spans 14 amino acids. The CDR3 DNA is TGTGCCAGTAGCTCTGACAACACCTATCAGCCCCAGCATTTT. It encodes CASSSDNTYQPQHF.

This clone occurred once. The CDR3 DNA reads TGTGCCAGCAGCGTAGCTACGGGGTCCCAGGGGGTGGTCTCCTACAATGAGCAGTTCTTC. Amino acid sequence: CASSVATGSQGVVSYNEQFF. The V gene is TRBV9, the J gene TRBJ2-1; TRBD1 matches at 7 bases. Looked up from germline, CDR1 is SGDLS and CDR2 is YYNGEE. The CDR3 has 20 amino acids. V lost 0 bases, J lost 0 bases, and 15 bases stayed unmatched. The full variable domain, with the rest looked up from reference TRBV9 and TRBJ2-1, is DSGVTQTPKHLITATGQRVTLRCSPRSGDLSVYWYQQSLDQGLQFLIQYYNGEERAKGNILERFSAQQFPDLHSELNLSSLELGDSALYFCASSVATGSQGVVSYNEQFFGPGTRLTVL.

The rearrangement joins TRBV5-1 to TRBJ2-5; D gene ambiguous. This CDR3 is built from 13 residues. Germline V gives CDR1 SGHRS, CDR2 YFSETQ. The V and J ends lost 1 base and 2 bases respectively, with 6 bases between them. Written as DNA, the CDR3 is TGCGCCAGCAGCTTGCAGGCTCAAGAGACCCAGTACTTC. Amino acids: CASSLQAQETQYF.